The 32 T cell receptor beta chains below come from one sample, sequenced in a study of blood T cell repertoires in COVID-19. Libraries were prepared by immunoSEQ multiplex PCR; TCRdb keeps only in-frame clonotypes and omits some of them. The sample yields about 200,000 clones, 80% to 85% seen once. The sequencing sample was made of PBMCs or T cells enriched from blood (not recorded which). The origin of the receptors is a middle-aged man who had recovered from COVID-19.

The chain is built from TRBV11-1 and TRBJ1-1; 8 bases align to TRBD1. This CDR3 region has 16 residues. The germline gives CDR1 SGHAT, CDR2 FQDESV (reference sequence). The junction had 8 bases not matched to a gene; V was cut back by 4 bases and J by 1 base. This CDR3 reads CASSSLDRAQNTEAFF. Here the CDR3 DNA reads TGTGCCAGCAGCTCCCTGGACAGGGCCCAGAACACTGAAGCTTTCTTT.

V gene TRBV7-3 combines with J gene TRBJ2-3, with 7 bases fitting TRBD2. The CDR3 sequence is 14 residues long. The germline V gene encodes CDR1 SGHTA and CDR2 FQGTGA. The ends lost 5 bases at V and 3 bases at J; junction bases unmatched: 5. CDR3 DNA: TGTGCCAGCAGCCGGACTAGTCCTACAGATACGCAGTATTTT. Its translation is CASSRTSPTDTQYF.

V and J are TRBV10-3 and TRBJ2-3, with D perhaps TRBD2 (6 bases). The CDR3 runs 16 residues. Germline values: CDR1 ENHRY, CDR2 SYGVKD. V lost 7 bases to trimming and J lost 0 bases, with 17 bases between them. The CDR3 DNA reads as TGTGCCATCAACACCGGGACTGGACTAAGCACAGATACGCAGTATTTT. Protein product: CAINTGTGLSTDTQYF.

The J gene is TRBJ2-1, the V gene TRBV5-1; possible D gene TRBD2, 6 bases. The germline CDR1 and CDR2 sequences are SGHRS and YFSETQ. V lost 2 bases to trimming and J lost 7 bases, with 16 bases between them. The CDR3 covers 15 residues. The DNA of the CDR3 is TGCGCCAGCAGCTTCGGACCCCAGGAGGGGAATGAGCAGTTCTTC. Translating it yields CASSFGPQEGNEQFF.

The CDR3 DNA is TGCGCCAGCAGCCGTAGCCGACTAGCGGGGGCTTACGAGCAGTACTTC. It yields the protein CASSRSRLAGAYEQYF. The chain is built from TRBV4-1 and TRBJ2-7, with 12 bases fitting TRBD2. Germline loops: CDR1 MGHRA, CDR2 YSYEKL. The junction had 8 bases not matched to a gene; V was cut back by 4 bases and J by 4 bases. The CDR3 loop spans 16 amino acids.

This clone appeared a few times. The genes are TRBV18 and TRBJ1-2, with a possible D match to TRBD1 (6 bases). The CDR3 is 16 amino acids. V dropped 5 bases and J dropped 3 bases, with 19 bases sitting between them. Germline V gives CDR1 KGHSH, CDR2 LQKENI. CDR3 nucleotide sequence: TGTGCCAGCTCATCATATCAACAGGGTGTAGACTATGGCTACACCTTC. This codes for CASSSYQQGVDYGYTF. The entire variable domain, with the rest obtained from reference TRBV18 and TRBJ1-2, is as follows: NAGVMQNPRHLVRRRGQEARLRCSPMKGHSHVYWYRQLPEEGLKFMVYLQKENIIDESGMPKERFSAEFPKEGPSILRIQQVVRGDSAAYFCASSSYQQGVDYGYTFGSGTRLTVV.

V and J are TRBV14 and TRBJ2-2; 9 bases are shared with TRBD2. The germline CDR1 and CDR2 sequences are SGHDN and FVKESK. The V gene end was trimmed by 4 bases and the J gene end by 6 bases; junction bases not matched to a gene: 9. The CDR3 sequence is 16 residues long. The CDR3: CASSPLGLAGPGELFF. The CDR3 bases are TGTGCCAGCAGCCCCCTAGGGCTAGCGGGGCCCGGGGAGCTGTTTTTT.

The sample holds one count of this clone. This chain joins TRBV6-5 and TRBJ1-1; TRBD1 matches 9 bases. The CDR3 runs 14 residues. CDR1 and CDR2 (germline): MNHEY, SVGAGI. V lost 8 bases to trimming and J lost 5 bases; unmatched junction nucleotides: 9. The CDR3 loop reads CASCRDRGYTEAFF. The CDR3 DNA reads TGTGCCAGCTGCCGAGACAGGGGGTATACTGAAGCTTTCTTT.

This chain connects TRBV19 to TRBJ1-2; 7 bases are shared with TRBD1. The V segment lost 5 bases and the J segment 3 bases; nucleotides outside the gene matches: 6. Germline V gene data show CDR1 as LNHDA and CDR2 as SQIVND (reference sequence). The CDR3 length is 14 residues. CDR3 coding DNA: TGTGCCAGTAGTGGCCGAGACAGGGACTATGGCTACACCTTC. It yields the protein CASSGRDRDYGYTF.

The chain is built from TRBV7-2 and TRBJ2-4; D may be TRBD2 (7 bases). CDR1 SGHTA and CDR2 FQGNSA come from the germline V gene. This CDR3 is 14 amino acids long. Trimming left V 2 bases short and J 7 bases short, with 12 bases between. The chain's CDR3 is CASSLLRGPNIQYF. Written as DNA, the CDR3 is TGTGCCAGCAGCTTATTGCGGGGGCCCAACATTCAGTACTTC. Combining the CDR3 with reference TRBV7-2 and TRBJ2-4 gives the whole variable domain GAGVSQSPSNKVTEKGKDVELRCDPISGHTALYWYRQSLGQGLEFLIYFQGNSAPDKSGLPSDRFSAERTGGSVSTLTIQRTQQEDSAVYLCASSLLRGPNIQYFGAGTRLSVL.

The chain has TRBV3-1 (or the pseudogene TRBV3-2) and TRBJ1-2; 8 nucleotides match TRBD1. Germline values: CDR1 LGHDT, CDR2 YNNKEL (reference sequence). After removal of 3 bases from V and 2 bases from J, the junction contained 2 bases not matched to a gene. The CDR3 is 14 residues long. CDR3: CASSHRTGNYGYTF. In nucleotides, the CDR3 is TGTGCCAGCAGCCACCGGACAGGGAACTATGGCTACACCTTC.

The chain employs TRBV7-9 and TRBJ1-2; D uncertain. Trimming took 2 bases from V and 6 from J, leaving 10 bases between them. The V gene's germline CDR1 is SEHNR and CDR2 FQNEAQ (reference sequence). The CDR3 runs to 13 residues. The CDR3 here is CASSLPIRDGYTF. CDR3 sequence (DNA): TGTGCCAGCAGCTTACCAATTCGAGATGGCTACACCTTC.

The chain carries TRBV2 and TRBJ1-1, with 8 bases aligning to TRBD1. V shed 4 bases, J shed 9 bases, and the junction held 10 bases outside the gene matches. The V gene's germline CDR1 is SNHLY and CDR2 FYNNEI. The CDR3 length is 14 residues. For the CDR3, the DNA is TGTGCCAGCAGTGGTAGGACAGGGCCACCAAAAGCTTTCTTT. Translated, it gives CASSGRTGPPKAFF.

The chain joins TRBV19 to TRBJ1-6; D is uncertain. Trimming took 4 bases from V and 0 from J, leaving 7 bases between them. CDR3 size: 15 residues. Germline assignment: CDR1 LNHDA and CDR2 SQIVND (reference sequence). DNA for the CDR3: TGTGCCAGTAGTAAGGAGAGCTCCTATAATTCACCCCTCCACTTT. The encoded protein is CASSKESSYNSPLHF.

V is TRBV5-1 and J is TRBJ2-2; TRBD1 agrees at 7 bases. This CDR3 comprises 15 residues. Germline V gene sequence: CDR1 SGHRS, CDR2 YFSETQ. J lost 4 bases, V lost 3 bases, and 6 bases had no gene match. The CDR3 DNA follows: TGCGCCAGCAGCTCACAGGGGAAGAGCACCGGGGAGCTGTTTTTT. This encodes CASSSQGKSTGELFF.

V usage is TRBV7-8 and J usage is TRBJ2-5; TRBD2 agrees at 11 bases. J lost 3 bases, V lost 5 bases, and 2 bases had no gene match. Germline V gene sequence: CDR1 SGHVS, CDR2 FQNEAQ. The CDR3 contains 14 residues. The CDR3 DNA follows: TGTGCCAGCAGCGCGACTAGCGGGGAAGAGACCCAGTACTTC. Its protein is CASSATSGEETQYF.

The CDR3 loop is CASRRGLFGETQYF. The CDR3 DNA follows: TGTGCCAGCAGAAGGGGCCTTTTTGGAGAGACCCAGTACTTC. The chain uses TRBV6-5 and TRBJ2-5, with D perhaps TRBD1 (5 bases). The CDR3 length is 14 residues. Per germline, CDR1 MNHEY and CDR2 SVGAGI. Trimming shortened V by 6 bases and J by 4 bases, and 15 bases separated the two germline ends.

The chain joins TRBV28 to TRBJ1-1; possibly TRBD1 for D (5 bases). CDR3 length: 12 residues. V gave up 2 bases and J gave up 8 bases, with 9 bases separating them. Germline V gene data show CDR1 as MDHEN and CDR2 as SYDVKM. The CDR3 sequence: CASSLAGIEAFF. Here the CDR3 DNA reads TGTGCCAGCAGTTTAGCAGGGATCGAAGCTTTCTTT.

The chain carries TRBV5-5 and TRBJ2-5, with D perhaps TRBD2 (6 bases). This CDR3 comprises 16 residues. V was cut by 6 bases and J by 6 bases, with 24 bases left in between. Germline V gene data show CDR1 as SGHKS and CDR2 as YYEKEE (reference sequence). CDR3 amino acids: CASIDRLGGSVQTQYF. The CDR3 region has the DNA TGTGCCAGCATCGACCGTCTGGGGGGATCGGTACAGACCCAGTACTTC.

The J gene is TRBJ1-2, the V gene TRBV20-1, with TRBD1 identical over 8 bases. Germline V gene sequence: CDR1 DFQATT, CDR2 SNEGSKA (reference sequence). The CDR3 contains 11 residues. The CDR3 protein is CSAGGDYGYTF. CDR3 coding DNA: TGCAGCGCAGGGGGCGACTATGGCTACACCTTC.

This clone was counted a single time. In DNA, the CDR3 is TGTGCCTGGAGTCAGGGGTCTCATGGCTACACCTTC. Translating gives CAWSQGSHGYTF. The V and J genes are TRBV30 and TRBJ1-2; a weak D match, TRBD1 (6 bases). This CDR3 is built from 12 residues. Between the trimmed V and J ends, which lost 2 bases and 6 bases, there was a span of 10 bases. The germline V gene has CDR1 GTSNPN and CDR2 SVGIG (reference sequence).

This chain connects TRBV3-1 (or the pseudogene TRBV3-2) to TRBJ1-2; D gene unclear. CDR1 and CDR2 from the germline V gene are LGHDT and YNNKEL (reference sequence). The V end lost 1 base, the J end lost 8 bases, and 14 bases lay between the germline ends. The CDR3 consists of 14 residues. The CDR3 region has the DNA TGTGCCAGCAGCCAAGCGGACCGGGCGGGAGGCTACACCTTC. Its translation: CASSQADRAGGYTF.

The rearrangement links TRBV7-6 to TRBJ1-3; 8 nucleotides agree with TRBD1. Germline V gene data show CDR1 as SGHVS and CDR2 as FNYEAQ. V lost 5 bases to trimming and J lost 3 bases; unmatched junction nucleotides: 6. The CDR3 extends over 15 amino acids. The CDR3 DNA reads as TGTGCCAGCAGCACTCTAGGACAGGGTGGAAACACCATATATTTT. Protein product: CASSTLGQGGNTIYF.

The rearrangement links TRBV5-6 to TRBJ2-2, with 10 bases fitting TRBD2. V dropped 0 bases and J dropped 4; count of bases not matched to a gene: 3. Germline values: CDR1 SGHDT, CDR2 YYEEEE. The CDR3 extends over 16 amino acids. CDR3 sequence (DNA): TGTGCCAGCAGCTTGGGTTCTAGCGGGGGCACCGGGGAGCTGTTTTTT. Protein product: CASSLGSSGGTGELFF.

V and J are TRBV30 and TRBJ1-2; D is unclear. Germline lookup yields CDR1 GTSNPN and CDR2 SVGIG (reference sequence). The length of the CDR3 is 15 residues. V was trimmed by 5 bases and J by 6 bases, leaving 22 bases between them. This CDR3 is CAWREFKDSGDGYTF. The CDR3 region has the DNA TGTGCCTGGCGAGAATTTAAGGATTCGGGAGATGGCTACACCTTC.

The rearrangement uses TRBV15 and TRBJ2-6; 11 bases line up with TRBD1. Germline V gene sequence: CDR1 LNHNV, CDR2 YYDKDF (reference sequence). J gave up 4 bases and V 0 bases, and 14 bases lay outside the gene matches. The CDR3 is 21 amino acids. The CDR3 here is CATSRDVLWTGGVKGANVLTF. CDR3 nucleotides: TGTGCCACCAGCAGAGATGTTTTATGGACAGGGGGCGTTAAGGGGGCCAACGTCCTGACTTTC.

This chain joins TRBV4-1 and TRBJ1-1; TRBD1 might be the D (6 bases). The CDR3 runs 16 residues. Germline values: CDR1 MGHRA, CDR2 YSYEKL. Between the trimmed V and J ends, which lost 4 bases and 0 bases, there was a span of 15 bases. CDR3 nucleotide sequence: TGCGCCAGCAGCCTCCCAGGGAAGGGGGTGAACACTGAAGCTTTCTTT. Its translation is CASSLPGKGVNTEAFF.

This chain connects TRBV11-2 to TRBJ1-1; a weak D match, TRBD1 (5 bases). Germline CDR1 and CDR2: SGHAT and FQNNGV. This CDR3 contains 13 residues. V was trimmed by 6 bases and J by 7 bases, leaving 15 bases between them. This CDR3 is CASSKGLTLEAFF. The CDR3 bases are TGTGCCAGCAGTAAGGGGTTAACCCTTGAAGCTTTCTTT.

This chain uses TRBV27 with TRBJ2-1, with TRBD1 identical over 7 bases. CDR3 size: 15 residues. The V gene end was trimmed by 6 bases and the J gene end by 6 bases; junction bases not matched to a gene: 11. Looked up from germline, CDR1 is MNHEY and CDR2 is SMNVEV (reference sequence). The CDR3 loop is CASSLEQGWVNEQFF. CDR3 in DNA: TGTGCCAGCAGCTTAGAACAGGGGTGGGTCAATGAGCAGTTCTTC.

This clone is a singleton in its sample. J is TRBJ2-7 and V is TRBV20-1, with D possibly being TRBD1 (7 bases). Germline CDR1 is DFQATT and CDR2 is SNEGSKA (reference sequence). The CDR3 is 11 amino acids. This chain's CDR3 is CSPQGEDEQYF. CDR3 bases: TGCAGCCCTCAGGGGGAGGACGAGCAGTACTTC.

In DNA, the CDR3 is TGCGCCAGCAGCCAACAGACAGGGTACAATCAGCCCCAGCATTTT. This codes for CASSQQTGYNQPQHF. The chain couples TRBV4-1 to TRBJ1-5, with 7 bases that match TRBD1. Germline V gene data show CDR1 as MGHRA and CDR2 as YSYEKL. CDR3 size: 15 residues. The V gene end was trimmed by 2 bases and the J gene end by 3 bases; junction bases not matched to a gene: 4.

This chain links TRBV4-1 with TRBJ2-7; D gene ambiguous. This CDR3 has 14 amino acids. Trimming left V 1 base short and J 0 bases short, with 7 bases between. Germline-derived CDR1 and CDR2 are MGHRA and YSYEKL. The CDR3 bases are TGCGCCAGCAGCCAAGGCCGTAGCTCCTACGAGCAGTACTTC. Translating it yields CASSQGRSSYEQYF.